Sequencing of this T cell receptor beta chain was carried out in a study of blood T cell repertoires in COVID-19. Turning to the study itself: Material from acute and convalescent COVID-19 was sourced from the United States, Italy and Spain. T cells, B-cell-depleted T cells, or PBMCs supplied cDNA or gDNA.

The germline V and J ends were trimmed by 6 bases and 4 bases, with 16 bases remaining between them. The CDR3 totals 16 residues. Germline lookup yields CDR1 MNHEY and CDR2 SMNVEV (reference sequence). In the study's own analysis: Amplified reference gene primers provided the basis for estimating nucleated cell counts. TCRdb's table, derived via immunoSEQ multiplex PCR, lists solely in-frame clones and lacks some. The V and J calls and clone size were taken over from that table, and D and trimming were inferred from the DNA. The repertoire includes roughly 230,000 clones, over 75% of them detected once, and roughly 7.9% sits in the top ten. This clone was recorded only once.

The clonotype comes from a woman at least 80 years old with acute or convalescent COVID-19. Material for sequencing was peripheral blood. The V gene is TRBV27, the J gene TRBJ2-6; no reliable D call. The CDR3 sequence is CASRSRRLSGANVLTF. The CDR3 nucleotides read TGTGCCAGCAGATCCCGGCGGCTTTCCGGGGCCAACGTCCTGACTTTC.